Each of the 14 T cell receptor beta chains below was sequenced from the same sample in a study of response to subunit inactivated influenza vaccine. MiXCR, run by TCRdb on the RT-PCR reads, gives a single entry per CDR3 protein. The sample has around 600,000 distinct CDR3 sequences; approximately 10% are singletons. The sample also formed part of further work on T cells expressing NK-cell markers. This second study says: The cDNA for TCR beta came from 5'RACE template switching with UMIs.

Material: PBMCs from blood, obtained on the day of vaccination. These receptors all stem from a man between 45 and 60 years old who received an inactivated influenza vaccine.

The sample holds many counts of this clonotype. CDR3 sequence reads: CSATGTSAYNEQFF. For the CDR3, the DNA is TGCAGTGCTACCGGGACTAGCGCTTACAATGAGCAGTTCTTC. This rearrangement joins TRBV20-1 to TRBJ2-1, with 10 bases matching TRBD2. The V gene end was trimmed by 4 bases and the J gene end by 4 bases; junction bases not matched to a gene: 4. Germline lookup yields CDR1 DFQATT and CDR2 SNEGSKA (reference sequence). CDR3 length: 14 amino acids.

The chain is built from TRBV6-1 and TRBJ2-2; possibly TRBD2 for D (6 bases). Trimming took 6 bases from V and 3 from J, leaving 20 bases between them. This CDR3 region has 17 residues. Germline V gene sequence: CDR1 MNHNS, CDR2 SASEGT. CDR3 bases: TGTGCCAGCAGCCCCACCCCCGGGACGGGGGACACCGGGGAGCTGTTTTTT. This encodes CASSPTPGTGDTGELFF.

This clonotype was observed many times. V usage is TRBV7-2 and J usage is TRBJ2-5; tentatively, D is TRBD1 (5 bases). Germline lookup yields CDR1 SGHTA and CDR2 FQGNSA. The ends were cut back, 11 bases at V and 4 bases at J, with 14 bases in the middle. This CDR3 region has 12 residues. DNA of the CDR3: TGTGCCGGTGGCGGACAAGGAGAGACCCAGTACTTC. Its translation is CAGGGQGETQYF.

This clonotype came up a few times. The V and J genes are TRBV10-2 and TRBJ2-3; D call uncertain. CDR3 size: 16 residues. Trimming took off 3 bases at V and 1 base at J, with 14 bases between the two ends. The V gene's germline CDR1 is WSHSY and CDR2 SAAADI. CDR3 DNA sequence: TGCGCCAGCAGTGACTGGCACCCGGCGGGCACAGATACGCAGTATTTT. Encoded protein: CASSDWHPAGTDTQYF.

This clonotype was seen more than once but under ten times. The CDR3 DNA sequence: TGTGCCAGCAGGGCCGGGCAGAACCAAGAGACCCAGTACTTC. This translates into CASRAGQNQETQYF. The chain is built from TRBV7-2 and TRBJ2-5; D unclear. The CDR3 is 14 residues long. Trimming took off 6 bases at V and 0 bases at J, with 11 bases between the two ends. The V gene's germline CDR1 is SGHTA and CDR2 FQGNSA.

This chain connects TRBV12-3 or TRBV12-4 to TRBJ2-7; the match to TRBD1 covers 10 bases. Trimming took 3 bases from V and 9 from J; bases not matched to a gene: 8. The CDR3 covers 14 residues. The CDR3 sequence: CASSFGDRGIGQYF. DNA of the CDR3: TGTGCCAGCAGTTTCGGGGACAGGGGTATAGGGCAGTACTTC.

This clonotype was detected a few times. The chain combines TRBV12-3 or TRBV12-4 with TRBJ2-4; D is unresolved. The germline V and J ends were trimmed by 3 bases and 6 bases, with 12 bases remaining between them. CDR3 length: 14 amino acids. The CDR3 DNA follows: TGTGCCAGCAGTTTTGACACGGGTGGAAACATTCAGTACTTC. Encoded protein: CASSFDTGGNIQYF.

A few counts support this clonotype. Here the CDR3 reads CATSDATTSGHYNEQFF. The CDR3 coding sequence is TGTGCCACCAGTGACGCAACGACTAGCGGGCACTACAATGAGCAGTTCTTC. The genes are TRBV24-1 and TRBJ2-1; 10 nucleotides agree with TRBD2. CDR3 length: 17 residues. The germline V gene encodes CDR1 KGHDR and CDR2 SFDVKD. Trimming took 4 bases from V and 3 from J; bases not matched to a gene: 8.

This clonotype was recorded a few times. The chain joins TRBV12-3 or TRBV12-4 to TRBJ1-3; no firm D call. This CDR3 region has 15 residues. Trimming removed 6 bases from V and 2 bases from J, with 14 bases in between. The CDR3 DNA reads as TGTGCCAGCAGGCCGATTTATGCGCCTGGAAACACCATATATTTT. Its protein product is CASRPIYAPGNTIYF.

The CDR3 DNA is TGCAGTGCTATTGATCCCCCCTACAATGAGCAGTTCTTC. This encodes CSAIDPPYNEQFF. V usage is TRBV20-1 and J usage is TRBJ2-1; D unresolved. The CDR3 has 13 amino acids. CDR1 and CDR2 from the germline V gene are DFQATT and SNEGSKA (reference sequence). Trimming pared 4 bases from V and 2 bases from J, leaving 9 bases between.

This clonotype was counted only a few times. The chain's CDR3 is CASRRTGGANTGELFF. Written as DNA, the CDR3 is TGTGCCAGCAGAAGGACAGGGGGCGCGAACACCGGGGAGCTGTTTTTT. The chain recombines TRBV6-2 or TRBV6-3 with TRBJ2-2; TRBD1 matches at 11 bases. Germline V gene lookup returns CDR1 MNHEY and CDR2 SVGEGT. V gave up 6 bases and J gave up 0 bases; unmatched junction bases: 3. CDR3 length: 16 amino acids.

The J gene is TRBJ2-7, the V gene TRBV2; tentatively, D is TRBD1 (5 bases). The V gene's germline CDR1 is SNHLY and CDR2 FYNNEI. Trimming took off 3 bases at V and 3 bases at J, with 15 bases between the two ends. The CDR3 runs to 15 residues. The CDR3 sequence: CASSDRTRNFYEQYF. In nucleotides, the CDR3 is TGTGCCAGCAGTGACCGGACAAGGAATTTCTACGAGCAGTACTTC.

There are a few counts of this clonotype. This chain links TRBV10-3 with TRBJ2-3; D remains unclear. In germline, CDR1 is ENHRY, CDR2 SYGVKD. The CDR3 covers 14 residues. V lost 6 bases to trimming and J lost 2 bases, with 12 bases between them. In DNA form, the CDR3 reads TGTGCCATCAGCGCAAGACGAAACACAGATACGCAGTATTTT. It yields the protein CAISARRNTDTQYF.

This clonotype occurred a few times. This rearrangement joins TRBV28 to TRBJ2-3, with 10 bases that match TRBD2. Germline V gene sequence: CDR1 MDHEN, CDR2 SYDVKM. V was pared by 5 bases and J by 1 base, with 6 bases of the junction left unmatched. This CDR3 contains 16 residues. In DNA form, the CDR3 reads TGTGCCAGCAGTGCCCCCGGGACTAGCGGCACAGATACGCAGTATTTT. Translated: CASSAPGTSGTDTQYF. Combining the CDR3 with reference TRBV28 and TRBJ2-3 gives the whole variable domain DVKVTQSSRYLVKRTGEKVFLECVQDMDHENMFWYRQDPGLGLRLIYFSYDVKMKEKGDIPEGYSVSREKKERFSLILESASTNQTSMYLCASSAPGTSGTDTQYFGPGTRLTVL.